This T cell receptor (beta chain) was documented in a study of T cells in Graves' hyperthyroidism and ophthalmopathy. The CDR3 is 15 residues long. With 2 bases removed from V and 0 bases from J, the gap between germline ends came to 8 bases. Germline CDR1 is MNHEY and CDR2 is SVGAGI. RNA transcripts provided the source from which TCR beta CDR3 regions were amplified. First-round RT-PCR of the TCR CDR3 relied on the HTBI primer set. MiXCR, applied by TCRdb to the multiplex PCR reads, yields one record per CDR3 protein. Here the sample spans around 200,000 distinct CDR3 sequences, approximately 15% being singletons. This clonotype was observed many times.

The rearrangement links TRBV6-5 to TRBJ2-1; a weak D match, TRBD2 (5 bases). This clonotype was sampled from a woman aged 45-65 years with Graves' hyperthyroidism. Sequencing was done on a sample of blood. This chain's CDR3 is CASSYPSGSYNEQFF. The CDR3 region has the DNA TGTGCCAGCAGTTACCCCAGCGGCTCCTACAATGAGCAGTTCTTC.